A selection of T cell receptor beta chains follows, all from one sample in a study of beta chain features in type 1 diabetes. This table comes from immunoSEQ multiplex PCR, and its TCRdb copy is limited to in-frame clones, with some not included. Here the sample spans approximately 600,000 clones, over 10% being singletons. The sample taken for sequencing was naive CD4+ T cells from blood. The receptors shown here come from a man aged 30-40 years with type 1 diabetes. Both conserved end residues are part of each CDR3. A D gene is named only where the DNA matches it firmly. Size tells how often a clone was seen (once, few, many) or the class of an expanded clone, and some rows leave it out.

CDR3aa	CDR3nt	v_gene	j_gene	abundance	d_gene
CASSQTGEAGTEAFF	TGTGCCAGCAGCCAGACAGGGGAGGCCGGGACTGAAGCTTTCTTT	TRBV9	TRBJ1-1	NA	TRBD1
CAWSVTGTQHF	TGTGCCTGGAGTGTAACCGGGACACAGCATTTT	TRBV30	TRBJ1-5	few	NA
CASSFAGGIPSTDTQYF	TGTGCCAGCAGCTTCGCTGGCGGGATCCCTAGCACAGATACGCAGTATTTT	TRBV7-2	TRBJ2-3	few	NA
CASRFAGNMNTEAFF	TGTGCCAGCAGGTTCGCAGGGAACATGAACACTGAAGCTTTCTTT	TRBV5-6	TRBJ1-1	few	NA
CASSHRGQPNEKLFF	TGCGCCAGCAGCCACCGCGGACAGCCAAATGAAAAACTGTTTTTT	TRBV4-3	TRBJ1-4	NA	NA
CAWSDRGGRLRYEQFF	TGTGCCTGGAGTGACCGCGGGGGCCGCCTTAGGTATGAGCAGTTCTTC	TRBV30	TRBJ2-1	few	NA
CASSYESRPSYNEQFF	TGTGCCAGCAGTTATGAGTCTCGCCCCTCCTACAATGAGCAGTTCTTC	TRBV6-5	TRBJ2-1	NA	NA
CASSPRNLVDGYTF	TGCGCCAGCAGCCCCCGGAACCTCGTCGATGGCTACACCTTC	TRBV5-1	TRBJ1-2	NA	NA
CAWSQGTYEQYF	TGTGCCTGGTCTCAGGGTACCTACGAGCAGTACTTC	TRBV30	TRBJ2-7	NA	NA
CASSPRDTGNTEAFF	TGTGCCAGCAGCCCTCGGGACACCGGGAACACTGAAGCTTTCTTT	TRBV9	TRBJ1-1	few	NA
CASSLGARGKKGNTIYF	TGTGCCAGCAGCTTAGGGGCGCGCGGGAAGAAAGGAAACACCATATATTTT	TRBV11-2	TRBJ1-3	few	NA
CASSWRTGEGYTF	TGTGCCAGCAGCTGGAGGACTGGGGAAGGGTACACCTTC	TRBV14	TRBJ1-2	NA	NA
CASQGATDTQYF	TGTGCCAGCCAGGGGGCAACAGATACGCAGTATTTT	TRBV2	TRBJ2-3	few	TRBD1
CASSDSGVETQYF	TGTGCCAGCAGCGATAGCGGGGTGGAGACCCAGTACTTC	TRBV5-4	TRBJ2-5	NA	TRBD2
CASSGEGAREVGSGYTF	TGTGCCAGCAGTGGGGAGGGAGCACGAGAGGTCGGGTCCGGCTACACCTTC	TRBV21-1	TRBJ1-2	NA	NA
CASNRGTRGNTEAFF	TGTGCCAGCAACAGGGGGACCCGCGGGAACACTGAAGCTTTCTTT	TRBV9	TRBJ1-1	NA	TRBD1
CASRQNTGELFF	TGTGCCAGCCGACAGAACACCGGGGAGCTGTTTTTT	TRBV10-3	TRBJ2-2	few	NA
CASSQLSGGVDEQFF	TGCGCCAGCAGCCAATTGAGCGGGGGGGTCGATGAGCAGTTCTTC	TRBV4-3	TRBJ2-1	NA	TRBD2
CASSPGAGPNYGYTF	TGTGCCAGCTCACCGGGAGCGGGGCCTAACTATGGCTACACCTTC	TRBV18	TRBJ1-2	once	NA